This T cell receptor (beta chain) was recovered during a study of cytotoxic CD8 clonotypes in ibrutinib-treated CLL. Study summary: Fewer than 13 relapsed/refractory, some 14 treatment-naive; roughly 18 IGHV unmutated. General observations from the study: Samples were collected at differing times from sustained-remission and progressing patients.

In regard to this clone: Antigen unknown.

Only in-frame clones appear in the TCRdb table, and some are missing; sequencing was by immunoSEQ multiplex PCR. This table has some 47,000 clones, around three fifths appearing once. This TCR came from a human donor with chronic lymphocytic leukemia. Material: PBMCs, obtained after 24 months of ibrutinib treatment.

The CDR3 sequence: CASSSKRGNQPQHF. The DNA of the CDR3 is TGTGCCAGCAGTTCTAAAAGGGGCAATCAGCCCCAGCATTTT. J is TRBJ1-5 and V is TRBV6-5; the D is unclear. This CDR3 region has 14 residues. Germline V lookup: CDR1 MNHEY, CDR2 SVGAGI. Trimming removed 4 bases at V and 2 bases at J, with 9 bases between.